Listed here is a single T cell receptor beta chain. Its cognate antigen has yet to be identified. No much larger clone exists at a distance of one base, and base qualities are not known. High-throughput TCRbeta CDR3 sequencing of frozen genomic DNA was performed by immunoSEQ, including PCR amplification, mapping, bias correction and internal controls. In the source study's methods: Productive rearrangements were retained, and unique TCRbeta sequences were defined by the CDR3 nucleotide sequence together with the V and J gene. Donor-reactive sequences required at least 5-fold expansion in CFSE-low cells versus unstimulated pre-transplant cells and at least 0.01% frequency. To ensure at least 90% detection power, minimum frequency thresholds were set for each subject based on that subject's lowest-template unstimulated sample. Jensen-Shannon divergence between the top 1000 TCRbeta sequences post-transplant and pre-transplant was used to measure repertoire turnover. Two-sided Fisher's exact tests were used to test for changes in the detection of donor-reactive sequences. In its TCRdb copy, this immuneACCESS table keeps in-frame sequences only and misses some clones. Where compared with another copy, unresolved V genes explain less than half of these, and the others have no known cause. V and J calls and clone size come straight from that table; D and trimming were deduced from the DNA. The sample contains some 70,000 clones, 90% of them found a single time. The ten largest clones represent less than 3% of the sample.

The sample comes from a study of T cell clones after liver transplantation (dated by TCRdb to the late 2010s). At the level of the whole study: ITN030ST, the source of the samples, was a randomized trial that attempted immunosuppression withdrawal within 2 years of liver transplantation. Blood samples were collected pre-transplant, then pre-randomization ahead of withdrawal, and finally post-randomization once withdrawal had either been completed or failed. The studied cohort comprised 8 liver transplant recipients, 3 classified as tolerant and 5 as non-tolerant. Of the eight recipients, three were HCV-positive, while the remaining recipients had been transplanted for non-autoimmune, non-viral indications. Donor-reactive T cell clones were identified by TCRbeta sequencing after a pre-transplant mixed lymphocyte reaction and then tracked in post-transplant blood. Tolerance meant complete immunosuppression withdrawal for at least one year without liver enzymes rising beyond twice the upper limit of normal. The subjects received no induction therapy and were kept on standard immunosuppression until randomization at 12-24 months post-transplant. As an antigen-independent comparator for the donor-reactive sequences, third party-reactive TCRbeta sequences from pre-transplant MLRs were identified as well.

The time point label, read with the paper, signifies: pre-transplant. Thawed unstimulated PBMCs were stained for CD3, CD4 and CD8 and FACS-sorted into CD3+CD4+ and CD3+CD8+ populations. Each of the 8 studied subjects was randomized to immunosuppression withdrawal. The Qiagen DNeasy Blood and Tissue Kit was used to isolate genomic DNA. Broad study findings and their caveats: Donor-reactive sequences declined more than third party-reactive ones, suggesting partial antigen-specific deletion unrelated to withdrawal success. The conclusions were considered preliminary, being limited by small, heterogeneous patient numbers and non-standardized post-transplant time points. A significant post-transplant decrease in circulating donor-reactive CD4 TCRbeta sequences was observed in most of the 8 subjects, irrespective of tolerance or HCV status. Once repertoire turnover was taken into account, donor-reactive detection showed a significant reduction for CD4 in 7 of 8 subjects and for CD8 in 8 of 8. Without allograft tissue specimens, donor-reactive T cells may have migrated into the graft rather than being deleted. In a couple of subjects, low numbers of available donor cells limited the measurable donor-reactive repertoire.

The sample was CD4+ T cells from blood, taken before liver transplant. The receptor's source is a human donor who received a liver transplant.

At the DNA level, the sequence is TGTGCCAGCAGTCGGACCGGGCCCAGCGGGAGGAGCTCCTACAATGAGCAGTTCTTC. Translated, this is CASSRTGPSGRSSYNEQFF. The V and J genes are TRBV2 and TRBJ2-1, and TRBD2 matches 9 of the central bases. V ends up 5 bases short and J 0 bases short, with an unmatched junction base count of 14. CDR1 and CDR2 are drawn from the germline V gene: SNHLY, FYNNEI. Including cysteine and phenylalanine, the CDR3 has 19 amino acids. Solely the CDR3 DNA is kept, with 57 bases framed from the first base. The CDR3, completed at both ends by the reference TRBV2 and TRBJ2-1 genes, gives the full variable domain EPEVTQTPSHQVTQMGQEVILRCVPISNHLYFYWYRQILGQKVEFLVSFYNNEISEKSEIFDDQFSVERPDGSNFTLKIRSTKLEDSAMYFCASSRTGPSGRSSYNEQFFGPGTRLTVL.